Here is one TCR beta chain with its context. This sample was included in a study of CD8+CD57+ T cells in acquired aplastic anemia. About the research overall: On average, sorted CD4+ and CD8+ cells gave 2.5 to 4 ug of DNA.

Patients chosen for sequencing had CD8+CD57+ cells that had expanded, as shown by flow cytometry. Looked up from germline, CDR1 is SGHRS and CDR2 is YFSETQ. V was trimmed by 0 bases and J by 0 bases, leaving 10 bases between them. The CDR3 runs 15 residues. Genomic DNA acted as the template from which TCR beta VDJ combination and CDR3 sequence profiling were carried out. One entry per CDR3 protein, called by TCRdb with MiXCR from the reads. The repertoire holds 200,000 or so distinct CDR3 sequences, with roughly 50% as singletons. The clonotype comes from a human donor with aplastic anemia. The material sequenced was sorted CD4+, CD8+, or CD8+CD57+ T cells (not recorded which) from PBMCs. The chain is built from TRBV5-1 and TRBJ2-7; D is uncertain. Here the CDR3 DNA reads TGCGCCAGCAGCTTGGCCCTGGCCCCCTCCTACGAGCAGTACTTC. Translation: CASSLALAPSYEQYF.